The rows below give T cell receptor beta chains drawn from one sample of a study of blood T cells in healthy people across ages. Using its own MiXCR run on the 5' RACE reads, TCRdb lists one record per CDR3 protein. Of some 1 million distinct CDR3 sequences listed, 40% to 55% were seen once; the top ten hold 15% to 20%. Specimen: blood. The origin of the receptors is an older woman in good health. The CDR3 runs from the conserved cysteine through the conserved F or W. D genes are given only for firm matches. Some rows have no size entry. The others give once, few or many, or a class for an expanded clone.

D,J,V,size,CDR3,DNA
NA,TRBJ2-3,TRBV20-1,NA,CSARGSADTQYF,TGCAGTGCTAGAGGGAGCGCAGATACGCAGTATTTT
TRBD2,TRBJ2-7,TRBV20-1,few,CSALLQREEYEQYF,TGCAGTGCTCTCCTCCAGCGGGAGGAATACGAGCAGTACTTC
NA,TRBJ2-3,TRBV24-1,NA,CATSLQGERTDTQYF,TGTGCCACCAGTCTTCAGGGAGAGCGCACAGATACGCAGTATTTT
TRBD1,TRBJ2-7,TRBV12-3/TRBV12-4,few,CASSSKDRGLYEQYF,TGTGCCAGCAGTTCCAAAGACAGGGGGCTTTACGAGCAGTACTTC
NA,TRBJ2-7,TRBV2,NA,CASAGNYEQYF,TGTGCCAGCGCAGGAAACTACGAGCAGTACTTC
NA,TRBJ2-5,TRBV20-1,NA,CSARDSRRPNEQYF,TGCAGTGCTAGAGATTCCAGGAGGCCCAATGAGCAGTACTTC
TRBD2,TRBJ2-1,TRBV20-1,NA,CSASPSGGSSYNEQFF,TGCAGTGCTAGTCCTAGCGGGGGGAGCTCCTACAATGAGCAGTTCTTC
NA,TRBJ2-3,TRBV7-8,NA,CASSSWAGSTDTQYF,TGTGCCAGCAGCTCATGGGCAGGGAGCACAGATACGCAGTATTTT
TRBD2,TRBJ2-7,TRBV6-5,NA,CASSYRGLAGDEQYF,TGTGCCAGCAGTTACCGGGGACTAGCGGGAGACGAGCAGTACTTC
NA,TRBJ2-7,TRBV6-6,NA,CASSYSSDTYPFGQYF,TGTGCCAGCAGTTACTCGTCGGACACCTACCCATTTGGGCAGTACTTC
TRBD2,TRBJ2-7,TRBV27,NA,CASSSMLAGGFYEQYF,TGTGCCAGCAGTTCCATGCTAGCGGGAGGATTCTACGAGCAGTACTTC
NA,TRBJ1-2,TRBV5-1,NA,CASSLQTGQQGYTF,TGCGCCAGCAGCCTCCAAACAGGACAGCAGGGCTACACCTTC
TRBD2,TRBJ2-3,TRBV7-9,NA,CASSLVLTGRGTDTQYF,TGTGCCAGCAGCTTAGTGCTTACCGGGAGGGGCACAGATACGCAGTATTTT
TRBD2,TRBJ2-1,TRBV14,NA,CASSPIKPGLADVQFF,TGTGCCAGCAGCCCCATTAAACCGGGACTAGCGGATGTGCAGTTCTTC
TRBD2,TRBJ2-1,TRBV20-1,NA,CSARARLGLADNEQFF,TGCAGTGCTAGAGCCCGGTTGGGACTAGCCGACAATGAGCAGTTCTTC
NA,TRBJ2-7,TRBV30,few,CAWTPLGYEQYF,TGTGCCTGGACCCCCCTCGGTTACGAGCAGTACTTC
NA,TRBJ2-7,TRBV6-6,few,CASADGNSYEQYF,TGTGCCAGCGCCGACGGAAACTCCTACGAGCAGTACTTC
TRBD1,TRBJ1-2,TRBV7-2,NA,CASSSGTGTTNYGYTF,TGTGCCAGCAGCTCGGGGACAGGGACTACTAACTATGGCTACACCTTC
NA,TRBJ2-7,TRBV12-3/TRBV12-4,NA,CASTASYNEQYF,TGTGCCAGCACAGCCTCCTACAATGAGCAGTACTTC
TRBD2,TRBJ2-2,TRBV29-1,NA,CSVVGGPGLEGAGELFF,TGCAGCGTTGTAGGCGGGCCGGGACTAGAGGGGGCCGGGGAGCTGTTTTTT
TRBD2,TRBJ2-3,TRBV24-1,NA,CATSDSGTGGTQYF,TGTGCCACCAGTGACTCGGGGACGGGGGGTACGCAGTATTTT
TRBD1,TRBJ1-2,TRBV27,NA,CASAVSRQGYGYTF,TGTGCCAGCGCCGTATCTCGACAGGGATATGGCTACACCTTC
NA,TRBJ2-2,TRBV7-2,NA,CASSLGASGELFF,TGTGCCAGCAGCCTAGGGGCTAGCGGGGAGCTGTTTTTT
NA,TRBJ2-7,TRBV27,NA,CASGPQGFEQYF,TGTGCCAGCGGTCCTCAGGGATTCGAGCAGTACTTC
TRBD2,TRBJ2-7,TRBV5-1,many,CASSRTSGPSYEQYF,TGCGCCAGCAGCAGGACTAGCGGACCCTCCTACGAGCAGTACTTC
TRBD1,TRBJ1-2,TRBV5-6,few,CASSRDLRDSSDCTF,TGTGCCAGCAGCCGTGACCTCCGGGACAGCTCTGACTGCACCTTC
NA,TRBJ2-5,TRBV7-9,few,CASSLALRTAAGPAQYF,TGTGCCAGCAGCTTAGCGCTTAGGACTGCGGCAGGTCCGGCCCAGTACTTC
NA,TRBJ2-5,TRBV11-2,few,CASSLGGQTTETQYF,TGTGCCAGCAGCTTAGGAGGGCAGACTACGGAGACCCAGTACTTC
NA,TRBJ1-2,TRBV12-3/TRBV12-4,NA,CASTPSGDYGYTF,TGTGCCAGCACTCCGTCGGGGGACTATGGCTACACCTTC
TRBD1,TRBJ2-7,TRBV7-9,NA,CASSPGGTGLDEQYF,TGTGCCAGCAGCCCGGGTGGGACAGGGCTGGACGAGCAGTACTTC
NA,TRBJ2-7,TRBV27,NA,CASKGRGSGNEQYF,TGTGCCAGCAAGGGTCGGGGTTCCGGCAATGAGCAGTACTTC
TRBD1,TRBJ2-7,TRBV20-1,few,CSARPGQGAYEQYF,TGCAGTGCTAGGCCGGGACAGGGAGCCTACGAGCAGTACTTC
TRBD2,TRBJ2-7,TRBV9,NA,CASSFLAGPAYEQYF,TGTGCCAGCAGCTTTCTAGCGGGACCAGCCTACGAGCAGTACTTC
NA,TRBJ1-2,TRBV5-1,NA,CASSPTGYSDGYTF,TGCGCCAGCAGCCCAACAGGGTACTCGGATGGCTACACCTTC
TRBD1,TRBJ1-2,TRBV28,few,CAIQTRDRGQNGYTF,TGTGCCATACAAACCCGGGACAGGGGGCAGAATGGCTACACCTTC
TRBD1,TRBJ2-1,TRBV6-2/TRBV6-3,NA,CASRQTQGAGEQFF,TGTGCCAGCAGGCAAACGCAGGGGGCAGGAGAGCAGTTCTTC
NA,TRBJ1-1,TRBV5-1,few,CASSLKGPGTEAFF,TGCGCCAGCAGCTTGAAGGGTCCGGGCACTGAAGCTTTCTTT